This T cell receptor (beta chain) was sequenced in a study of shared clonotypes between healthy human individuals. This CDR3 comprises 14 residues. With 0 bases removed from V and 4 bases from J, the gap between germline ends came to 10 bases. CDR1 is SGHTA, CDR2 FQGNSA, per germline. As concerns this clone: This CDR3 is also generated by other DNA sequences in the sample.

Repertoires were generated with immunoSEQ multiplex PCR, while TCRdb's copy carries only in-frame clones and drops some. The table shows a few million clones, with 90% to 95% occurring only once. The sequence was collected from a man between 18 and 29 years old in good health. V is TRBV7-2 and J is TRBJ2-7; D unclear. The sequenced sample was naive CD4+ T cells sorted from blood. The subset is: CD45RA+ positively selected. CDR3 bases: TGTGCCAGCAGCTTAGCGCAAGGCCAATACGAGCAGTACTTC. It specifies CASSLAQGQYEQYF.